One and the same sample provided the 16 T cell receptor beta chains below, sequenced in a study of a mutant IDH1 vaccine in newly diagnosed glioma. Clones were sequenced by immunoSEQ multiplex PCR, and TCRdb holds only the in-frame ones, with some missing. In the table there are about 51,000 clones, approximately 80% of which are singletons. Regarding time point: baseline, week 1 (first vaccination visit). Treatment: pre-vaccination baseline after standard-of-care therapy. The starting material was PBMCs, obtained from a glioma patient treated with radiotherapy, temozolomide or both. Source of these receptors: a woman aged 40 to 50 with glioma.

The rearrangement uses TRBV30 and TRBJ1-6; 10 bases match TRBD1. V lost 0 bases to trimming and J lost 8 bases; unmatched junction nucleotides: 4. Per the germline V gene, CDR1 is GTSNPN and CDR2 is SVGIG (reference sequence). CDR3 length: 15 amino acids. CDR3 residues: CAWSVLGTGDSPLHF. The CDR3 region has the DNA TGTGCCTGGAGTGTACTGGGGACAGGGGATTCACCCCTCCACTTT.

The genes are TRBV13 and TRBJ1-1; tentative D call: TRBD1 (5 bases). V lost 5 bases to trimming and J lost 8 bases, with 12 bases between them. CDR1 is PRHDT and CDR2 is FYEKMQ in the germline V gene (reference sequence). The CDR3 length is 12 residues. The CDR3 loop is CASSAGPYEAFF. The CDR3 coding sequence is TGTGCCAGCAGCGCGGGACCATACGAAGCTTTCTTT.

The chain couples TRBV12-5 to TRBJ1-2; D perhaps matches TRBD1 (6 bases). V was trimmed by 4 bases and J by 5 bases, leaving 14 bases between them. The CDR3 contains 14 residues. Germline lookup yields CDR1 LGHNT and CDR2 FRNRAP. The CDR3 region has the DNA TGTGCTAGTGGTTCGAGGGGGGAAGAGTATGGCTACACCTTC. It specifies CASGSRGEEYGYTF.

The V call is TRBV9, the J call TRBJ2-3; 13 positions agree with TRBD2. The V and J ends lost 0 bases and 9 bases, in that order; junction bases with no gene match: 4. The CDR3 is 15 amino acids. Germline CDR1 SGDLS, CDR2 YYNGEE. The CDR3 region is CASSVVTSGGITQYF. Here the CDR3 DNA reads TGTGCCAGCAGCGTAGTGACTAGCGGGGGGATCACGCAGTATTTT.

This sequence joins TRBV6-1 and TRBJ2-5; 8 nucleotides line up with TRBD1. The closer fit of TRBJ2-7 to the DNA end suggests the J call may be wrong. The CDR3 loop spans 13 amino acids. From germline, CDR1 is MNHNS and CDR2 SASEGT. CDR3 nucleotides: TGTGCCAGCAGAAGGGACAGGAACTACGAGCAGTACTTC. It specifies CASRRDRNYEQYF.

V gene TRBV14 combines with J gene TRBJ1-6; D remains unclear. The V end lost 4 bases, the J end lost 7 bases, and 11 bases lay between the germline ends. The CDR3 covers 14 residues. The germline V gene has CDR1 SGHDN and CDR2 FVKESK. In DNA, the CDR3 is TGTGCCAGCAGCCTGGGCTCGATGAATTCACCCCTCCACTTT. This encodes CASSLGSMNSPLHF.

This sequence joins TRBV6-6 and TRBJ1-3; 7 bases align to TRBD1. The trim removed 0 bases at V and 5 bases at J, leaving 7 bases unmatched. The length of the CDR3 is 16 residues. Germline-derived CDR1 and CDR2 are MNHNY and SVGAGI (reference sequence). CDR3 sequence: CASSYSTRQGRNTIYF. CDR3 bases: TGTGCCAGCAGTTACTCGACCAGACAGGGACGAAACACCATATATTTT.

This clone was found a few times. This rearrangement joins TRBV4-3 to TRBJ1-1; TRBD1 might be the D (6 bases). Germline V gene sequence: CDR1 LGHNA, CDR2 YSLEER. This CDR3 spans 16 amino acids. Trimming took 1 base from V and 4 from J, leaving 16 bases between them. The CDR3 here is CASSQGQDPRATEAFF. As DNA, the CDR3 is TGCGCCAGCAGCCAAGGACAGGACCCAAGGGCCACTGAAGCTTTCTTT.

V gene TRBV10-3 combines with J gene TRBJ1-3, with no clear D. The length of the CDR3 is 12 residues. CDR1 ENHRY and CDR2 SYGVKD come from the germline V gene. The V gene lost 5 bases and the J gene lost 0 bases, with 2 bases spanning the gap. The CDR3 sequence: CAISNSGNTIYF. The CDR3 nucleotides read TGTGCCATCAGTAACTCTGGAAACACCATATATTTT.

The gene calls are TRBV10-2 and TRBJ1-5; the D gene is possibly TRBD1 (5 bases). The CDR3 is made up of 15 amino acids. With 4 bases removed from V and 1 base from J, the gap between germline ends came to 11 bases. The germline CDR1 and CDR2 sequences are WSHSY and SAAADI. CDR3 coding DNA: TGCGCCAGCAGTGCGGGGGGGTCGAGCAATCAGCCCCAGCATTTT. Translating it yields CASSAGGSSNQPQHF.

V is TRBV6-6 and J is TRBJ2-7; TRBD1 agrees at 7 bases. With V trimmed by 1 base and J by 6 bases, 3 bases remained unmatched. The CDR3 is 13 amino acids. CDR1 MNHNY and CDR2 SVGAGI come from the germline V gene (reference sequence). As DNA, the CDR3 is TGTGCCAGCAGTTACTTTAACAGGGGCGAGCAGTACTTC. It codes for CASSYFNRGEQYF.

Only a few counts were recorded for this clone. The genes are TRBV5-6 and TRBJ1-6, with D tentatively TRBD1 (6 bases). CDR1 and CDR2 from the germline V gene are SGHDT and YYEEEE. Trimming removed 5 bases from V and 10 bases from J, with 19 bases in between. This CDR3 comprises 15 residues. CDR3 region: CASSLEGGLESPLHF. The CDR3 DNA reads TGTGCCAGCAGTCTGGAGGGGGGATTAGAGTCACCCCTCCACTTT.

This chain links TRBV14 with TRBJ2-7; a possible D gene is TRBD2 (7 bases). V shed 3 bases and J shed 0 bases, with 15 bases lying between them. Germline V lookup: CDR1 SGHDN, CDR2 FVKESK. The CDR3 is made up of 16 amino acids. CDR3 in DNA: TGTGCCAGCAGCCAGCGCTCCGGGGGGCCCTCCTACGAGCAGTACTTC. This encodes CASSQRSGGPSYEQYF.

This clone was seen just once. The chain joins TRBV7-9 to TRBJ2-5, with 9 bases lining up with TRBD1. Germline CDR1 and CDR2: SEHNR and FQNEAQ (reference sequence). With 4 bases clipped from V and 7 bases from J, the junction kept 13 bases outside the gene matches. The length of the CDR3 is 16 residues. The CDR3 sequence is CASSYNQGQGVGTQYF. CDR3 coding DNA: TGTGCCAGCAGCTACAACCAGGGACAGGGCGTGGGGACCCAGTACTTC.

This sequence joins TRBV19 and TRBJ2-1, with 8 bases identical to TRBD2. Germline trimming cut 5 bases from V and 4 bases from J; bases unmatched to any gene: 7. CDR3 length: 15 amino acids. Looked up from germline, CDR1 is LNHDA and CDR2 is SQIVND (reference sequence). The CDR3 coding sequence is TGTGCCAGTAGTGTAACCGCGGGGGGTTACAATGAGCAGTTCTTC. It translates to CASSVTAGGYNEQFF.

This clone has just a few counts. The V gene is TRBV30, the J gene TRBJ1-3; D remains unclear. Germline V gives CDR1 GTSNPN, CDR2 SVGIG (reference sequence). Trimming took off 5 bases at V and 0 bases at J, with 8 bases between the two ends. The CDR3 sequence is 13 residues long. The CDR3 nucleotides read TGTGCCTGGTCGATCGCCTCTGGAAACACCATATATTTT. Translation gives CAWSIASGNTIYF.